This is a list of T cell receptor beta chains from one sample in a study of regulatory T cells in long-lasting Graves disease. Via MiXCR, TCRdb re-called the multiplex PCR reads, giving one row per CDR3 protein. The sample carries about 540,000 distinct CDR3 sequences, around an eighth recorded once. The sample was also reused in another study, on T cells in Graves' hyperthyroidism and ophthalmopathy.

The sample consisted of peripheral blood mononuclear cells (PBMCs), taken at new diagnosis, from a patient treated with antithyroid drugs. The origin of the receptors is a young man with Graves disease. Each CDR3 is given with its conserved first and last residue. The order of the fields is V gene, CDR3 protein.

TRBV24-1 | CATSRRSSLADTQYF
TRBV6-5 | CASSYSGGARETQYF
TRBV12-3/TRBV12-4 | CASSRTGYTF
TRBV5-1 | CASSKIQADEAFF
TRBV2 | CASSERTTKETQYF
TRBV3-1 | CASSLPTSPGADEQFF
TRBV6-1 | CASSMYLADWGDLNTEAFF
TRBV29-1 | CSASPLAGGYNEQFF
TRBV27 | CARRAGGNQETQYF
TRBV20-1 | CSADGADYEQYF
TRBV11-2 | CASSLSGLRTDTQYF
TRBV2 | CASPSRGASYNEQFF
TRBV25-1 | CASSAVAGGPGELFF
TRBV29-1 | CSVELLAGSTGELFF
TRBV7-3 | CASSEQRGGEAFF
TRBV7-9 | CASSKLASKNTEAFF
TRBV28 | CASRHRDSPLHF
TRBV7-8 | CASSFHSGGQYF
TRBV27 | CASSPVSNQPQHF
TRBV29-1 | CSVGWTNTEAFF
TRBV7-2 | CASSTSSGRAASTDTQYF
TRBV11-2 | CASSPRKRDCTDTQYF
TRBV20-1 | CSARGENEQYF
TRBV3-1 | CASSRTGGLNEQFF
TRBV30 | CAWSVLKAGELFF
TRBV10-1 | CASNNRGITDEQFF
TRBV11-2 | CASSLTDRPSPLHF
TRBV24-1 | CATGGRPRNTGELFF
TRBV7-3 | CASTGTGGPADTQYF
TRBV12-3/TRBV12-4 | CASSLGLESLEQYF
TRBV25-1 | CASSEPGLAHNEQFF
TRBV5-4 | CASSLETAAGGSKNIQYF
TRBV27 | CASSLRQGTGTEAFF
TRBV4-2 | CASSQADRTLYGYTF
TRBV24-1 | CATSDLLDIKEQFF
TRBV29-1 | CSVLTEETQYF
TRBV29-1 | CSVGRASNYGYTF
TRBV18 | CASSPQTGRTEAFF
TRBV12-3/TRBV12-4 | CASMTGGIITDTQYF
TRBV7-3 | CASSSDRVGETQYF
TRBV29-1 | CSVSGSTYNEQFF
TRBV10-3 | CAISESRGSSYGYTF
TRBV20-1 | CSASRGRRETQYF
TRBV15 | CATSREGRYEQYF
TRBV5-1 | CASSLFPGQETQYF
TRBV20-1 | CSARAPVDEQFF
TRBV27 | CASSSRQEQETQYF